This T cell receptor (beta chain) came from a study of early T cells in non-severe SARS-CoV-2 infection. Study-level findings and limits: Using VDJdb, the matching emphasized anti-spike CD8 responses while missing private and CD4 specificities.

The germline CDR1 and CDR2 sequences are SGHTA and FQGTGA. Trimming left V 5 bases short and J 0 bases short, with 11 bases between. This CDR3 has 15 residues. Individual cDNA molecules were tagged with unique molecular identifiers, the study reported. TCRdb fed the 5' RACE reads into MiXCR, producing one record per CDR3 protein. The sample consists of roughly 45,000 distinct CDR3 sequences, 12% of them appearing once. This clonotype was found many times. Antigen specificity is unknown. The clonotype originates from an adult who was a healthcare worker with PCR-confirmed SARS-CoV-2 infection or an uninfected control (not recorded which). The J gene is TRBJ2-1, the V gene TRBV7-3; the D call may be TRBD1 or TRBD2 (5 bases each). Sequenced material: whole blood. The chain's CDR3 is CASSQGVNSYNEQFF. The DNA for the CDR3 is TGTGCCAGCAGCCAGGGAGTCAACTCCTACAATGAGCAGTTCTTC.